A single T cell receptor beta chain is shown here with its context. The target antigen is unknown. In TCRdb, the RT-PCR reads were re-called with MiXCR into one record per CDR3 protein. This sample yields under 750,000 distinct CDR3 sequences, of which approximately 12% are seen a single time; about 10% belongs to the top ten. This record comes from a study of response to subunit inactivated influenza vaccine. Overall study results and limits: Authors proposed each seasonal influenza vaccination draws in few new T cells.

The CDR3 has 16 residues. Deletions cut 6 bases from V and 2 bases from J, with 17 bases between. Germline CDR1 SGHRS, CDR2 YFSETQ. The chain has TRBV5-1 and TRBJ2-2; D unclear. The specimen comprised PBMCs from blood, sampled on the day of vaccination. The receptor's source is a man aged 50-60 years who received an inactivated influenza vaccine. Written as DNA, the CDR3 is TGCGCCAGCAAAAGGGAAAGGGCGACTAACACCGGGGAGCTGTTTTTT. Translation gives CASKRERATNTGELFF.